This T cell receptor (beta chain) was found in a study of T cell responses to AZD1222 COVID-19 vaccine. Study-level points and caveats: Dominant CD4 TCR responses targeted spike regions 160-218 and 743-854. Nearly half of the spike-specific TCRs reportedly recognize variant regions that carry no mutations. Baseline seropositives among AZD1222 recipients totaled only six or seven.

The CDR3 covers 18 residues. V trimming: 7 bases; J trimming: 0 bases; junction bases outside the gene matches: 16. Germline V gene lookup returns CDR1 WSHSY and CDR2 SAAADI. This clone appeared a single time. The antigen is not known. The data were produced by immunoSEQ multiplex PCR, yet TCRdb's version contains in-frame clones alone and is incomplete. The sample lists 140,000 to 150,000 clones; 86% were seen once. The rearrangement links TRBV10-2 to TRBJ2-3; 7 bases fit TRBD1. The receptor was derived from an adult who received the AZD1222 COVID-19 vaccine. The sequenced sample was peripheral blood, obtained 28 days after the second AZD1222 dose. CDR3 protein: CASKGGRDRIASTDTQYF. Here the CDR3 DNA reads TGCGCCAGCAAGGGCGGCCGGGACAGAATCGCTAGCACAGATACGCAGTATTTT.